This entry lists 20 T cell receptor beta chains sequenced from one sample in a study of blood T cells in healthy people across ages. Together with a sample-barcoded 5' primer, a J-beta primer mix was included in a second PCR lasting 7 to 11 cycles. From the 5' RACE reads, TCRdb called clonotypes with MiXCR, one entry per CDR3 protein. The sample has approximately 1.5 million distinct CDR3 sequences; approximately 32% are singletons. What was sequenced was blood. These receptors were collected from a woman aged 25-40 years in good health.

As DNA, the CDR3 is TGTGCCAGCAGTGAAGCAGAGGGCTACGAGCAGTACTTC. Residues: CASSEAEGYEQYF. V and J are TRBV6-1 and TRBJ2-7, with D maybe TRBD2 (5 bases). Trimming cost V 0 bases and J 3 bases, with 6 bases left between them. The V gene's germline CDR1 is MNHNS and CDR2 SASEGT. The CDR3 sequence is 13 residues long.

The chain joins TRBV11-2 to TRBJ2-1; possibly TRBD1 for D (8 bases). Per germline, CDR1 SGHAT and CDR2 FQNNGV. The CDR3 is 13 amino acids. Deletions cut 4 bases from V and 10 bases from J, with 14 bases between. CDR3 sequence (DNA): TGTGCCAGCAGCTCCGACAGGGGAGGGGAGCAGTTCTTC. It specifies CASSSDRGGEQFF.

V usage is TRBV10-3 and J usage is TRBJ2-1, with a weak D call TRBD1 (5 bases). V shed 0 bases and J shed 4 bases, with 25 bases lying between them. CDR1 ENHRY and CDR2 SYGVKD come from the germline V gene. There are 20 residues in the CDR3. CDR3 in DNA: TGTGCCATCAGTGAGTCCAGGGATAGTCGGGTTTTCCATGGATACAATGAGCAGTTCTTC. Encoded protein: CAISESRDSRVFHGYNEQFF.

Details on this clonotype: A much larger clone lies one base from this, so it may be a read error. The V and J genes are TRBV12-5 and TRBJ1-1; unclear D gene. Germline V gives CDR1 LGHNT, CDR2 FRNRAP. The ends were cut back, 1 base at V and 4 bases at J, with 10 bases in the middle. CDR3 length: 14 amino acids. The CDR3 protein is CASGLEGIGTEAFF. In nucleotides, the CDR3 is TGTGCTAGTGGTTTGGAGGGTATTGGCACTGAAGCTTTCTTT.

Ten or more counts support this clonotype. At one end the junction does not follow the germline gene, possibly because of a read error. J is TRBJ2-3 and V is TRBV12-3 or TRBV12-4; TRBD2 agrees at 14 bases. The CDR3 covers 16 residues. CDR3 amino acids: CASSRGLAGAPDTQYF. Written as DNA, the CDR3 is TGCGCCAGCAGCCGGGGACTAGCGGGAGCACCAGATACGCAGTATTTT.

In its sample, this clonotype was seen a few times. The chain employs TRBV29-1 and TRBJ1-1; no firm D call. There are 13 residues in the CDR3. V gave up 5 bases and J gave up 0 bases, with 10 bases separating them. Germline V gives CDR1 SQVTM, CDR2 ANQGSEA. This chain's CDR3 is CSVQAILNTEAFF. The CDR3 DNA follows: TGCAGCGTTCAGGCCATCCTGAACACTGAAGCTTTCTTT.

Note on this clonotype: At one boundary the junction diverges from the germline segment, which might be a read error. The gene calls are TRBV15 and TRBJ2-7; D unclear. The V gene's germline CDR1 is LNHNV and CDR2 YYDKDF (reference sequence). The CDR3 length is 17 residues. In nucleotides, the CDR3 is TGTGCCACCAGCGGAGATAGATCCCCGATGGGTACCTACGAGCAGTACTTC. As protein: CATSGDRSPMGTYEQYF.

CDR3 nucleotides: TGCGCCAGCAGCCGGAGGCTAACGGGGTATGACGGCGAGCAGTACTTC. Translation gives CASSRRLTGYDGEQYF. This chain links TRBV5-1 with TRBJ2-5; possibly TRBD2 for D (5 bases). The end of the DNA fits TRBJ2-7 better, so the J call may be wrong. The CDR3 has 16 amino acids. Germline lookup yields CDR1 SGHRS and CDR2 YFSETQ.

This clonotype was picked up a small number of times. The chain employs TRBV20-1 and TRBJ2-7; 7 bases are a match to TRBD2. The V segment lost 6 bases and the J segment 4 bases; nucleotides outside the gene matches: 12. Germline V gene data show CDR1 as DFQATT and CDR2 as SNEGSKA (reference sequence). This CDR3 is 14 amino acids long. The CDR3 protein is CSAPPGGNRYEQYF. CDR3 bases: TGCAGTGCCCCCCCCGGGGGGAACAGGTACGAGCAGTACTTC.

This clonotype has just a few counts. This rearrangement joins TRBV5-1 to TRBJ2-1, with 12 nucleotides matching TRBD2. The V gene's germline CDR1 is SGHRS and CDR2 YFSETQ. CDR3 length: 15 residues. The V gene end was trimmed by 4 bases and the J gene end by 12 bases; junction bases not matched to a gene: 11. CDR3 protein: CASSLRLAGASLQFF. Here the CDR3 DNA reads TGCGCCAGCAGCCTAAGACTAGCGGGAGCCTCTCTGCAGTTCTTC.

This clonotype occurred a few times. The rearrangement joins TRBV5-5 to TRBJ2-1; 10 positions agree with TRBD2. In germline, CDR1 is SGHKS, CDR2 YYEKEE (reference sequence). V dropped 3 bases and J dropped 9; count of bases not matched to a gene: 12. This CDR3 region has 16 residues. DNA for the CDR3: TGTGCCAGCAGCTCAAGTCCTAGCGGGAGTCAGGGTGAGCAGTTCTTC. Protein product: CASSSSPSGSQGEQFF.

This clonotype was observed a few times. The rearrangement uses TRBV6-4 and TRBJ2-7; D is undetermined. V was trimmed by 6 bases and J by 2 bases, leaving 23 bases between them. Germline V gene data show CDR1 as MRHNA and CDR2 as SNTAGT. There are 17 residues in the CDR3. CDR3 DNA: TGTGCCAGCAGCAGGACCTTCCCCCCAATAAAAGCCTACGAGCAGTACTTC. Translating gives CASSRTFPPIKAYEQYF.

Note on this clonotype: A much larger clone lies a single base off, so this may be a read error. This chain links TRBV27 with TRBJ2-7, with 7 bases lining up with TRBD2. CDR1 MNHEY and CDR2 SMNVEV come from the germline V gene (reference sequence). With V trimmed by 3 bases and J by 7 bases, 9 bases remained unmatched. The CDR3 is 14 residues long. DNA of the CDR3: TGTGCCAGCAGTTTTTCTAGCGGCTACAATGAGCAGTACTTC. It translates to CASSFSSGYNEQYF.

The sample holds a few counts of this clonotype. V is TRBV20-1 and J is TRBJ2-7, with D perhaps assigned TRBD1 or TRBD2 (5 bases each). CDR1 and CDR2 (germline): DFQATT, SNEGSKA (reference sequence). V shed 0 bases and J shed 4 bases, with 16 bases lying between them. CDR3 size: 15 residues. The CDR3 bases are TGCAGTGCTAGAGATCCGGGACGGGAACGATACGAGCAGTACTTC. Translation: CSARDPGRERYEQYF.

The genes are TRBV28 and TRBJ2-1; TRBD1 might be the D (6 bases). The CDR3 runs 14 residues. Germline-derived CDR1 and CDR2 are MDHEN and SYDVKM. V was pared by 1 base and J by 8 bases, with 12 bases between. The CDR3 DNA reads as TGTGCCAGCAGTTTATATGGGGGCAGAGATGAGCAGTTCTTC. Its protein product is CASSLYGGRDEQFF.

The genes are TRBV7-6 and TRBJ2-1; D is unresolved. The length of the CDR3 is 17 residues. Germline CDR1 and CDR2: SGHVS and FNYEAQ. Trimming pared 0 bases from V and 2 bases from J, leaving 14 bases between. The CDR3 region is CASSLALSQIAYNEQFF. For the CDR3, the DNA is TGTGCCAGCAGCTTAGCGCTGTCCCAGATCGCCTACAATGAGCAGTTCTTC.

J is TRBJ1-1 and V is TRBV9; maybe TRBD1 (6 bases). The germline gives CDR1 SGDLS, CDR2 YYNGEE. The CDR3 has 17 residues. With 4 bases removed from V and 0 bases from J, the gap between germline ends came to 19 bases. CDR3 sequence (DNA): TGTGCCAGCAGCTCTCCCACGGTGGACAGTATGAACACTGAAGCTTTCTTT. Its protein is CASSSPTVDSMNTEAFF.

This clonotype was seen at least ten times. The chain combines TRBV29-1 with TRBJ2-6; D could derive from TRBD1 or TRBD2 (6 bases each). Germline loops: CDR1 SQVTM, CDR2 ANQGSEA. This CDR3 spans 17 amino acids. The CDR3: CRGGPGRTDSGANVLTF. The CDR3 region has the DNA TGCAGGGGGGGCCCAGGTCGGACCGATTCTGGGGCCAACGTCCTGACTTTC. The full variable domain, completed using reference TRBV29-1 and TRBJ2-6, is SAVISQKPSRDICQRGTSLTIQCQVDSQVTMMFWYRQQPGQSLTLIATANQGSEATYESGFVIDKFPISRPNLTFSTLTVSNMSPEDSSIYLCRGGPGRTDSGANVLTFGAGSRLTVL.

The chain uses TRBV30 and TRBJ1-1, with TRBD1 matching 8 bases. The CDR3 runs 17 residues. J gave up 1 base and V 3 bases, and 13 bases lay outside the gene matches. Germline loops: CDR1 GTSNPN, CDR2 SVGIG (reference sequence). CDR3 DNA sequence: TGTGCCTGGAGGGGACCCCCGGGACAGGATTCGAACACTGAAGCTTTCTTT. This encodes CAWRGPPGQDSNTEAFF.

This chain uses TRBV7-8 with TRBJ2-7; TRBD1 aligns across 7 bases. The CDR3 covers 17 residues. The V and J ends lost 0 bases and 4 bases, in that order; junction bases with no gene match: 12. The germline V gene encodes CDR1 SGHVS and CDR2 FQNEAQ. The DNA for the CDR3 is TGTGCCAGCAGCTTAGCTTCTCAGGGGGAAGTCGATTACGAGCAGTACTTC. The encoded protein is CASSLASQGEVDYEQYF.